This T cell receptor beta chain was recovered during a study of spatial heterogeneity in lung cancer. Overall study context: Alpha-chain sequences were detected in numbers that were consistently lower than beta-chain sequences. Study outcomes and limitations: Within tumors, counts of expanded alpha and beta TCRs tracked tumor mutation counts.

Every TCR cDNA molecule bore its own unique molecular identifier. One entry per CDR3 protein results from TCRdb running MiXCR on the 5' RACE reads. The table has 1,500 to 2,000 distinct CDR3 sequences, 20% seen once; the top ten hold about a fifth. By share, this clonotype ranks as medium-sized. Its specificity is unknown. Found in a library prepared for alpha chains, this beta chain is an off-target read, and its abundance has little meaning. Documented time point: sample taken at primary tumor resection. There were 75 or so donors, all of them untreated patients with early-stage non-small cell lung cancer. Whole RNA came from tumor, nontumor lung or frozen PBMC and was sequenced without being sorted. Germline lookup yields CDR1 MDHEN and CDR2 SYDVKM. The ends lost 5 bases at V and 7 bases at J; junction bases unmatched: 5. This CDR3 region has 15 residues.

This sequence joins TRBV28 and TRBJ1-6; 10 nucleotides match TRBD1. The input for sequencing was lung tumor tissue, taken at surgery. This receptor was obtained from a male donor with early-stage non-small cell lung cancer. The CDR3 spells CASSPGTGENSPLHF. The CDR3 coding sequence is TGTGCCAGCAGTCCCGGGACAGGGGAGAATTCACCCCTCCACTTT.